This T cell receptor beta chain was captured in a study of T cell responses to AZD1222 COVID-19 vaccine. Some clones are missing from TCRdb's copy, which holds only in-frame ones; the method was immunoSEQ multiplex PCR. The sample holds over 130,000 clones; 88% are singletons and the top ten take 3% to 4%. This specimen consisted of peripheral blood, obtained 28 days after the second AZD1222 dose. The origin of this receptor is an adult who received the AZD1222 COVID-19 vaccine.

The CDR3 DNA follows: TGTGCCACCGAGGAGGGTTCCTATAATTCACCCCTCCACTTT. This codes for CATEEGSYNSPLHF. The V call is TRBV6-5, the J call TRBJ1-6, with unresolved D. Germline CDR1 and CDR2: MNHEY and SVGAGI. The CDR3 loop spans 14 amino acids. Trimming pared 10 bases from V and 1 base from J, leaving 11 bases between.